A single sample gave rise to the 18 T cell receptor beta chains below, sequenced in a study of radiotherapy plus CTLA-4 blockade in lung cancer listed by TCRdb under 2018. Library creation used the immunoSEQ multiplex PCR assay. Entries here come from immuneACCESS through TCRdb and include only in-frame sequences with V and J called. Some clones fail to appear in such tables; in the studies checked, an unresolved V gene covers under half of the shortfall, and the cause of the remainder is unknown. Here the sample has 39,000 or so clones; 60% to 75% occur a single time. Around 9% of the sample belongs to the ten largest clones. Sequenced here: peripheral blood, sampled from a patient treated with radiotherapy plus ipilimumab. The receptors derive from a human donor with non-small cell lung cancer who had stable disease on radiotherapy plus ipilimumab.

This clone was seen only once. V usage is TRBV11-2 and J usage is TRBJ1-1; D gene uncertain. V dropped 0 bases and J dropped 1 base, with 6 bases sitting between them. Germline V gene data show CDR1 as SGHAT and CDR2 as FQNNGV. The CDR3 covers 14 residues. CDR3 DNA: TGTGCCAGCAGCTTAGAGTTGGGGAACACTGAAGCTTTCTTT. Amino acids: CASSLELGNTEAFF.

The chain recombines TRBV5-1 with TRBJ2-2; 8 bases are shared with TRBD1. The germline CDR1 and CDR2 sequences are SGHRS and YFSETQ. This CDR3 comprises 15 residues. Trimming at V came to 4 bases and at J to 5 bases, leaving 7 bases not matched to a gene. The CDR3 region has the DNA TGCGCCAGCAGCCTTTGGGGACAGGCGACCGGGGAGCTGTTTTTT. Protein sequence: CASSLWGQATGELFF.

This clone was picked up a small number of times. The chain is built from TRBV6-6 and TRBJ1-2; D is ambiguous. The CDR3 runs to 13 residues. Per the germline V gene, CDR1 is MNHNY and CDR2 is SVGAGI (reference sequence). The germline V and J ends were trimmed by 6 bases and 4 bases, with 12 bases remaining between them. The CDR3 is CASRHIQVYGYTF. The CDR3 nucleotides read TGTGCCAGCAGACACATACAAGTCTATGGCTACACCTTC.

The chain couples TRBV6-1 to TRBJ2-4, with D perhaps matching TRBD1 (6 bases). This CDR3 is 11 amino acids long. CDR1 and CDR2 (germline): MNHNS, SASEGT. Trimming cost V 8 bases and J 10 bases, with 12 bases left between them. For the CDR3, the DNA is TGTGCCAGCTCGCAGGGGCCGATTCAGTACTTC. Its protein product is CASSQGPIQYF.

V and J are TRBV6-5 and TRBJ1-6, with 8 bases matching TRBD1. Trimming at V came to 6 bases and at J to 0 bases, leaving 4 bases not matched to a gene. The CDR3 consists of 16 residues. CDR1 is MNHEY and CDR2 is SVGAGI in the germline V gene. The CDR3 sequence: CASRYTGGSYNSPLHF. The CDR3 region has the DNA TGTGCCAGCAGGTACACAGGGGGCTCCTATAATTCACCCCTCCACTTT.

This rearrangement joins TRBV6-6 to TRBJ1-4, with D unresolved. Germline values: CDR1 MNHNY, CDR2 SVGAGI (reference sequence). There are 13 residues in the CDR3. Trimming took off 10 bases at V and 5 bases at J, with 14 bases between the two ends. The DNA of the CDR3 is TGTGCCACCTCGGACGGTTCCAATGAAAAACTGTTTTTT. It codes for CATSDGSNEKLFF.

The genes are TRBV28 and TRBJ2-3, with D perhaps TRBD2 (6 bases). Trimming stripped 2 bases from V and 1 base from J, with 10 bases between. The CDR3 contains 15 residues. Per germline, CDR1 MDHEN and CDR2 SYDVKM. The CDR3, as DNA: TGTGCCAGCAGTTTAATGCGGGGTGGCACAGATACGCAGTATTTT. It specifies CASSLMRGGTDTQYF. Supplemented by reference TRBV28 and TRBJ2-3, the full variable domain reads DVKVTQSSRYLVKRTGEKVFLECVQDMDHENMFWYRQDPGLGLRLIYFSYDVKMKEKGDIPEGYSVSREKKERFSLILESASTNQTSMYLCASSLMRGGTDTQYFGPGTRLTVL.

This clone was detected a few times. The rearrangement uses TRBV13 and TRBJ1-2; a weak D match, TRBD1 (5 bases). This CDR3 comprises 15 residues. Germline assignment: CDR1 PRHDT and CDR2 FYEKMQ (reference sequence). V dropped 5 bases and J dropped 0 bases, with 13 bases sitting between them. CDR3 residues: CASSPSQAANYGYTF. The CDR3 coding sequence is TGTGCCAGCAGCCCCTCACAGGCAGCTAACTATGGCTACACCTTC.

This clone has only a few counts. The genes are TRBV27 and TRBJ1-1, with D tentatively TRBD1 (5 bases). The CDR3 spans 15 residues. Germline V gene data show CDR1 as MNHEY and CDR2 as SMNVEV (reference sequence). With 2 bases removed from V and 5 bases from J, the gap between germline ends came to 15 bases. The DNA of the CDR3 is TGTGCCAGCAGTTTAAGGGTACAGGCTGGGACTGAAGCTTTCTTT. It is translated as CASSLRVQAGTEAFF.

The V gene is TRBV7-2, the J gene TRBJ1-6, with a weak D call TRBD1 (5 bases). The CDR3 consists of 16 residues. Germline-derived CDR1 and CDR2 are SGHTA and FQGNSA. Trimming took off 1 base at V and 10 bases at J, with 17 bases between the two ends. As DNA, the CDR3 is TGTGCCAGCAGCTTAGTGGCTTTACAGGATAGCTCACCCCTCCACTTT. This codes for CASSLVALQDSSPLHF.

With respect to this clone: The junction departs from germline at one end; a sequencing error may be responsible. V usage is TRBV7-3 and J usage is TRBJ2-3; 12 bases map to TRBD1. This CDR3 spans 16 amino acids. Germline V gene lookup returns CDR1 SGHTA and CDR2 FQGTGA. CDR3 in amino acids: CASGLGDRGRPDTQYF. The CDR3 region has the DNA TGTGCCAGCGGCTTAGGGGACAGGGGGCGCCCAGATACGCAGTATTTT.

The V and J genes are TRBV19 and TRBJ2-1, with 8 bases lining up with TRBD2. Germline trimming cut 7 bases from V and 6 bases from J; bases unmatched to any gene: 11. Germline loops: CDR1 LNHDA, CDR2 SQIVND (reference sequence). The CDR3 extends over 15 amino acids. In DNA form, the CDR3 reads TGTGCCAGTACCCAACGGGGGGGCTCGAGCAATGAGCAGTTCTTC. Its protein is CASTQRGGSSNEQFF.

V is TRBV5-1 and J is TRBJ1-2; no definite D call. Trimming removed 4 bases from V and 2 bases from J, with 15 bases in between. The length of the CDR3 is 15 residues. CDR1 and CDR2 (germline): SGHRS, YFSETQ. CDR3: CASSIGDGSNYGYTF. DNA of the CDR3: TGCGCCAGCAGCATTGGCGACGGGAGCAACTATGGCTACACCTTC.

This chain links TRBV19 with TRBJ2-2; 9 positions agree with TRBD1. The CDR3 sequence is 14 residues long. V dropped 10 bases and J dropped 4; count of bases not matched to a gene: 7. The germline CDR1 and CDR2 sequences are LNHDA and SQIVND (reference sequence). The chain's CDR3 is CATAQGAGTGELFF. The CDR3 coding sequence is TGTGCCACAGCACAGGGGGCAGGCACCGGGGAGCTGTTTTTT.

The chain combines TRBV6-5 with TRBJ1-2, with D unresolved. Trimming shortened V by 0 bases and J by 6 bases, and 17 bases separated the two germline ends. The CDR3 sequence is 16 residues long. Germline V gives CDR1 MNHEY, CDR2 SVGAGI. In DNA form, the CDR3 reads TGTGCCAGCAGTTACTCGAGAGGAAGCTACATGGATGGCTACACCTTC. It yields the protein CASSYSRGSYMDGYTF.

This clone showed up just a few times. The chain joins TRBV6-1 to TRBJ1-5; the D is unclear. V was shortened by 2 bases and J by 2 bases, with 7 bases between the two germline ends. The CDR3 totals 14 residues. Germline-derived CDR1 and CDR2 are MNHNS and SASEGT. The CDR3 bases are TGTGCCAGCAGTGAACCAAGGGGCAATCAGCCCCAGCATTTT. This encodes CASSEPRGNQPQHF.

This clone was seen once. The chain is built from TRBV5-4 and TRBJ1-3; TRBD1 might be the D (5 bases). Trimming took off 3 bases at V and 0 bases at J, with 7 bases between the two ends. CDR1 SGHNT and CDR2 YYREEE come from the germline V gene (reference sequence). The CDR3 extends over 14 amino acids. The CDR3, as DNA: TGTGCCAGCAGCTCGGGGGGCTCTGGAAACACCATATATTTT. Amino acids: CASSSGGSGNTIYF.

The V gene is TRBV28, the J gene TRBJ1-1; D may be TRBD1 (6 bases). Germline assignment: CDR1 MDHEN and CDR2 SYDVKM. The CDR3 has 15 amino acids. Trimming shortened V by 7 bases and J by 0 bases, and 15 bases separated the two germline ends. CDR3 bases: TGTGCCAGCACTATAGGGGGTCAGCTGAACACTGAAGCTTTCTTT. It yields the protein CASTIGGQLNTEAFF.